A single sample is the source of the 15 T cell receptor beta chains below, sequenced in a study of response to subunit inactivated influenza vaccine. Each CDR3 protein is one row after TCRdb ran MiXCR on the RT-PCR reads. In the table there are some 640,000 distinct CDR3 sequences, around 14% of which are singletons. The specimen was PBMCs from blood, collected less than 15 days before vaccination. These receptors were taken from a man aged 50 to 59 who received an inactivated influenza vaccine.

A few counts support this clonotype. V and J are TRBV7-9 and TRBJ2-1, with 11 positions matching TRBD2. J was trimmed by 8 bases and V by 5 bases; bases with no gene match: 8. The CDR3 is made up of 15 amino acids. Germline V gene sequence: CDR1 SEHNR, CDR2 FQNEAQ (reference sequence). The CDR3: CASSRLAGYGHEQFF. In DNA form, the CDR3 reads TGTGCCAGCAGCAGACTAGCGGGATATGGCCATGAGCAGTTCTTC.

This clonotype was seen repeatedly, ten times or more. The V gene is TRBV20-1, the J gene TRBJ2-7; D not certain. CDR3 length: 14 amino acids. Germline V gene lookup returns CDR1 DFQATT and CDR2 SNEGSKA (reference sequence). V was pared by 0 bases and J by 0 bases, with 9 bases between. The CDR3 nucleotides read TGCAGTGCTAGAGATCGGAAAGGCTCCTACGAGCAGTACTTC. It encodes CSARDRKGSYEQYF.

This clonotype appeared many times. This chain joins TRBV5-1 and TRBJ2-4, with a possible D match to TRBD1 (5 bases). V lost 0 bases to trimming and J lost 0 bases, with 10 bases between them. The CDR3 sequence is 16 residues long. Looked up from germline, CDR1 is SGHRS and CDR2 is YFSETQ. CDR3: CASSLGQILAKNIQYF. The CDR3 DNA follows: TGCGCCAGCAGCTTGGGACAGATTCTAGCCAAAAACATTCAGTACTTC. Variable domain in full (rest from reference TRBV5-1 and TRBJ2-4): KAGVTQTPRYLIKTRGQQVTLSCSPISGHRSVSWYQQTPGQGLQFLFEYFSETQRNKGNFPGRFSGRQFSNSRSEMNVSTLELGDSALYLCASSLGQILAKNIQYFGAGTRLSVL.

This clonotype has ten or more counts. J is TRBJ2-7 and V is TRBV2; 12 bases match TRBD1. J gave up 7 bases and V 6 bases, and 10 bases lay outside the gene matches. Germline lookup yields CDR1 SNHLY and CDR2 FYNNEI. The CDR3 is 15 amino acids. The CDR3 spells CASRAPGQGAGEQYF. The DNA for the CDR3 is TGTGCCAGCAGGGCGCCGGGACAGGGGGCGGGTGAGCAGTACTTC.

This clonotype has a handful of counts. The genes are TRBV27 and TRBJ2-5, with D tentatively TRBD2 (6 bases). Per germline, CDR1 MNHEY and CDR2 SMNVEV (reference sequence). Trimming stripped 3 bases from V and 7 bases from J, with 15 bases between. The CDR3 length is 14 residues. The CDR3 loop is CASSFAGAGGTQYF. Here the CDR3 DNA reads TGTGCCAGCAGTTTCGCCGGGGCCGGGGGGACCCAGTACTTC.

The rearrangement uses TRBV7-2 and TRBJ2-3, with 8 bases fitting TRBD2. Trimming cost V 0 bases and J 2 bases; bases outside gene matches: 7. The CDR3 covers 17 residues. CDR1 SGHTA and CDR2 FQGNSA come from the germline V gene. DNA for the CDR3: TGTGCCAGCAGCTTAGCGTACGTAGCGGGAAACACAGATACGCAGTATTTT. The encoded protein is CASSLAYVAGNTDTQYF.

The rearrangement joins TRBV7-9 to TRBJ1-2; TRBD1 matches at 12 bases. The CDR3 is made up of 14 amino acids. Per germline, CDR1 SEHNR and CDR2 FQNEAQ (reference sequence). The J segment lost 7 bases and the V segment lost 4 bases, leaving 4 bases of the junction unmatched. CDR3 amino acids: CASSSGQGASGYTF. In DNA, the CDR3 is TGTGCCAGCAGCTCGGGACAGGGGGCGAGTGGCTACACCTTC.

About this clonotype: At one of its ends the junction is not consistent with the germline gene, which may arise from a read error. The chain joins TRBV4-3 to TRBJ2-7; a weak D match, TRBD1 (6 bases). This CDR3 is built from 15 residues. In germline, CDR1 is LGHNA, CDR2 YSLEER. CDR3 sequence reads: CASSQGGPGVYEQYF. In DNA form, the CDR3 reads TGCGCCAGCAGTCAAGGGGGACCCGGCGTTTACGAGCAGTACTTC.

This clonotype appeared many times. The rearrangement joins TRBV11-2 to TRBJ1-2; tentatively, D is TRBD1 (6 bases). This CDR3 has 14 residues. Germline V CDR1 and CDR2: SGHAT, FQNNGV. Trimming left V 3 bases short and J 4 bases short, with 12 bases between. Here the CDR3 DNA reads TGTGCCAGCAGCTTGTACAGGGTCGGCTATGGCTACACCTTC. It is translated as CASSLYRVGYGYTF.

V usage is TRBV12-3 or TRBV12-4 and J usage is TRBJ1-3; TRBD1 might be the D (5 bases). The CDR3 loop spans 15 amino acids. The V end was cut by 3 bases, the J end by 4 bases, with 13 bases between. In DNA, the CDR3 is TGTGCCAGCAGTTTTGGATCAGGGCAAGGAAACACCATATATTTT. Translated: CASSFGSGQGNTIYF.

This clonotype has only a few counts. J is TRBJ2-7 and V is TRBV3-1, with a weak D call TRBD1 (6 bases). This CDR3 has 15 amino acids. The germline V gene has CDR1 LGHDT and CDR2 YNNKEL (reference sequence). V lost 1 base and J lost 4, with 14 bases in between. CDR3 in DNA: TGTGCCAGCAGCCAAGTTGGCACAGGGACATACGAGCAGTACTTC. Translating gives CASSQVGTGTYEQYF.

This clonotype was counted ten times or more. The chain has TRBV6-1 and TRBJ2-5; possible D gene TRBD2, 6 bases. The CDR3 spans 15 residues. The germline CDR1 and CDR2 sequences are MNHNS and SASEGT. The V end was cut by 3 bases, the J end by 1 base, with 12 bases between. CDR3 protein: CASSDGGGTQETQYF. The CDR3, as DNA: TGTGCCAGCAGTGACGGTGGGGGGACCCAAGAGACCCAGTACTTC.

There are a few counts of this clonotype. The chain has TRBV19 and TRBJ2-5, with 7 bases identical to TRBD2. CDR3 length equals 16 residues. CDR1 and CDR2 (germline): LNHDA, SQIVND (reference sequence). With V trimmed by 3 bases and J by 4 bases, 11 bases remained unmatched. DNA for the CDR3: TGTGCCAGTAGTATGACGACTAGCCGATTGGGAGAGACCCAGTACTTC. Its protein product is CASSMTTSRLGETQYF.

This clonotype came up a few times. The gene calls are TRBV9 and TRBJ2-3, with D perhaps TRBD2 (6 bases). This CDR3 spans 14 amino acids. Germline loops: CDR1 SGDLS, CDR2 YYNGEE. V lost 2 bases and J 2 bases, leaving 9 bases between the germline ends. In DNA, the CDR3 is TGTGCCAGCAGCGTGCGGGACTTCACAGATACGCAGTATTTT. It encodes CASSVRDFTDTQYF.

This chain uses TRBV10-2 with TRBJ2-1; 7 positions match TRBD2. Germline V gene sequence: CDR1 WSHSY, CDR2 SAAADI. The trim removed 6 bases at V and 2 bases at J, leaving 10 bases unmatched. This CDR3 is 16 amino acids long. The CDR3 DNA sequence: TGCGCCAGCAGGGCCGCTAGCGGAAATACCTACAATGAGCAGTTCTTC. Translating gives CASRAASGNTYNEQFF.